The present TCR beta chain was sequenced within a study of T cell repertoires in cytomegalovirus infection. Study background: Researchers turned to recently identified HLA-C-restricted CMV epitopes as well as well-studied HLA-B-restricted ones. The public TCR beta signatures pointed to both CMV infection and matching HLA type.

There are many counts of this clonotype. Antigen: not known. Notes on the study in general: Predominance within the ex vivo response was attributable to HLA-C-restricted CMV-specific TCR beta clonotypes. Summed frequency of public TCR beta families distinguished CMV carriers with the relevant HLA.

TCRdb itself ran the reads through MiXCR, one entry per CDR3 protein. The sample records more than 35,000 distinct CDR3 sequences, over 50% being singletons. CDR1 and CDR2 (germline): MNHNS, SASEGT. The CDR3 is made up of 17 amino acids. V lost 4 bases, J lost 4 bases, and 5 bases stayed unmatched. The sequences come from CD8+ T cells from cultured PBMCs, collected from culture after CMV antigen stimulation. V and J are TRBV6-1 and TRBJ2-2, with 14 bases identical to TRBD2. The clonotype comes from a human donor in good health (CMV status not recorded). Some clones in this sample may be carry-over from other donors' samples. The CDR3 DNA follows: TGTGCCAGCAGTGGACTAGCGGGGGGGCCGGTCACCGGGGAGCTGTTTTTT. Translation: CASSGLAGGPVTGELFF.